This T cell receptor (beta chain) is from a study of CXCR3-negative and CXCR3-positive naive CD8 T cells. About the study: Libraries each contributed about 1.5 +/- 0.3 million TRB reads, for around 150 million in total. Findings of the study overall: Similar TRBV-TRBJ gene usage was seen in naive CXCR3-negative and CXCR3-positive cells, but not in memory cells. Comparison of naive subsets found surface CD5 to be comparable, and TCR strength was inferred on the basis of TRB CDR3 properties. For memory CD8+ cells diversity was much lower, but both naive subsets had comparably high diversity.

5' RACE with UMI labels generated the TRB cDNA libraries. TCRdb re-called the 5' RACE reads and gives one entry per CDR3 protein, without DNA. The sample totals some 56,000 distinct CDR3 sequences; its top ten clones hold 20%. As for this clonotype: Its specificity is unknown.

CDR1 is SQVTM and CDR2 is ANQGSEA in the germline V gene. This CDR3 is built from 13 residues. The origin of this receptor is a human donor in good health. Some clones in this sample may be carry-over from other donors' samples. This chain joins TRBV29-1 and TRBJ2-2; TCRdb's assignment of TRBD1 cannot be checked, as there is no DNA. Sequencing input: memory CD8+ T cells from blood. The CDR3 spells CSGEQGLTGELFF.